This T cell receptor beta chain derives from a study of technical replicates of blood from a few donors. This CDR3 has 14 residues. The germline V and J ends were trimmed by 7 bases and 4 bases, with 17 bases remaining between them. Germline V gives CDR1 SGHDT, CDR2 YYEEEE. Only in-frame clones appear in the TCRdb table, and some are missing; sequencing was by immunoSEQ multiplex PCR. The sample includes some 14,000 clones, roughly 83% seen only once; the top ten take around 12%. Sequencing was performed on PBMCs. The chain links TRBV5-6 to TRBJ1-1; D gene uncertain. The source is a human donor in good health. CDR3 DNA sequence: TGTGCCAGCGGCAGTTGGCCGGGTGGCACTGAAGCTTTCTTT. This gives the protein CASGSWPGGTEAFF.